The 6 T cell receptor beta chains reported below all come from one sample, sequenced in a study of identical twins. TCRdb fed the 5' RACE reads into MiXCR, producing one record per CDR3 protein. Of some 600,000 distinct CDR3 sequences detected, less than 9% appear once; the ten largest clones hold around 1.6%. These data are also associated with another study on yellow fever vaccine responses in identical twins.

The sequencing sample was made of PBMCs. These receptor sequences come from a woman under 30 in good health.

This clonotype appeared a few times. The gene calls are TRBV7-2 and TRBJ2-1; D is unclear. V was clipped by 2 bases and J by 6 bases, with 8 bases between them. Germline values: CDR1 SGHTA, CDR2 FQGNSA. The CDR3 covers 13 residues. This CDR3 reads CASSLRRSNEQFF. The CDR3 coding sequence is TGTGCCAGCAGCTTACGCCGCTCCAATGAGCAGTTCTTC.

This clonotype has only a few counts. The chain is built from TRBV7-9 and TRBJ2-3, with a possible D match to TRBD2 (5 bases). CDR3 size: 16 residues. Per the germline V gene, CDR1 is SEHNR and CDR2 is FQNEAQ (reference sequence). The V end lost 0 bases, the J end lost 2 bases, and 12 bases lay between the germline ends. This CDR3 is CASSLAKRNFTDTQYF. CDR3 nucleotide sequence: TGTGCCAGCAGCTTAGCAAAGCGGAACTTCACAGATACGCAGTATTTT.

In this sample, this clonotype turned up a few times. The chain combines TRBV4-2 with TRBJ2-5; tentative D call: TRBD2 (7 bases). Per the germline V gene, CDR1 is LGHNA and CDR2 is YNFKEQ. V lost 0 bases and J lost 5, with 13 bases in between. The CDR3 consists of 15 residues. This CDR3 is CASSQDGGAWETQYF. The CDR3 bases are TGTGCCAGCAGCCAAGATGGGGGGGCCTGGGAGACCCAGTACTTC.

This clonotype was observed a handful of times. J is TRBJ2-7 and V is TRBV20-1; 11 positions agree with TRBD2. This CDR3 comprises 16 residues. Losses at the gene ends were 3 bases for V and 2 bases for J; bases not matched to a gene: 9. CDR1 and CDR2 (germline): DFQATT, SNEGSKA (reference sequence). The CDR3 region is CSASPRTSGHPYEQYV. CDR3 sequence (DNA): TGCAGTGCTAGCCCAAGGACTAGCGGGCACCCCTACGAGCAGTACGTC.

In this sample, this clonotype turned up a few times. The gene calls are TRBV20-1 and TRBJ2-1, with D possibly being TRBD2 (6 bases). V was trimmed by 0 bases and J by 9 bases, leaving 12 bases between them. From germline, CDR1 is DFQATT and CDR2 SNEGSKA (reference sequence). There are 13 residues in the CDR3. The DNA of the CDR3 is TGCAGTGCTAGAGAGGTCGCCGGGAGTGAGCAGTTCTTC. The encoded protein is CSAREVAGSEQFF.

This chain links TRBV5-1 with TRBJ2-1; D uncertain. The V end lost 3 bases, the J end lost 3 bases, and 13 bases lay between the germline ends. The CDR3 loop spans 15 amino acids. Germline values: CDR1 SGHRS, CDR2 YFSETQ. CDR3 sequence: CASSSGLLFYNEQFF. DNA of the CDR3: TGCGCCAGCAGCTCCGGTCTCCTTTTCTACAATGAGCAGTTCTTC.